The 23 T cell receptor beta chains given below trace back to one sample, sequenced in a study of PD-1 blockade in classical Hodgkin lymphoma. Data came from immunoSEQ multiplex PCR; TCRdb stores just in-frame clones and leaves some out. The table has about 110,000 clones, roughly nine tenths seen once. Exposure to brentuximab vedotin varied, and each patient had relapsed following autologous stem cell transplantation. The sample was peripheral blood mononuclear cells (PBMCs), taken before the second cycle of nivolumab. The receptor set was obtained from a human donor with classical Hodgkin lymphoma.

The V and J genes are TRBV5-8 and TRBJ2-1; D gene ambiguous. V gave up 2 bases and J gave up 2 bases, with 8 bases separating them. Germline V gives CDR1 SGHTS, CDR2 YDEGEE. The CDR3 runs to 14 residues. The CDR3 bases are TGTGCCAGCAGCTTAGCGAATGCCTACAATGAGCAGTTCTTC. Amino acids: CASSLANAYNEQFF.

J is TRBJ2-7 and V is TRBV5-4; the D is unclear. Trimming shortened V by 1 base and J by 5 bases, and 13 bases separated the two germline ends. The CDR3 covers 14 residues. Germline assignment: CDR1 SGHNT and CDR2 YYREEE (reference sequence). CDR3 coding DNA: TGTGCCAGCAGCTTGTTCGCGGTTGGCCACGAGCAGTACTTC. This codes for CASSLFAVGHEQYF.

The rearrangement uses TRBV10-3 and TRBJ2-5; 10 positions agree with TRBD2. CDR3 length: 14 amino acids. CDR1 and CDR2 from the germline V gene are ENHRY and SYGVKD. V lost 10 bases, J lost 5 bases, and 10 bases stayed unmatched. This chain's CDR3 is CATAASGSQETQYF. CDR3 sequence (DNA): TGTGCCACAGCGGCTAGCGGGAGTCAGGAGACCCAGTACTTC.

The chain uses TRBV7-9 and TRBJ2-3, with D perhaps matching TRBD1 or TRBD2 (5 bases each). The CDR3 has 16 residues. V was shortened by 1 base and J by 2 bases, with 13 bases between the two germline ends. In germline, CDR1 is SEHNR, CDR2 FQNEAQ (reference sequence). In nucleotides, the CDR3 is TGTGCCAGCAGCTTAGGGGGGTCGCAGCCCACAGATACGCAGTATTTT. Translating gives CASSLGGSQPTDTQYF.

This clone was recorded a few times. The chain combines TRBV28 with TRBJ1-2; no definite D call. The CDR3 extends over 12 amino acids. V lost 6 bases and J 1 base, leaving 6 bases between the germline ends. Looked up from germline, CDR1 is MDHEN and CDR2 is SYDVKM. CDR3 amino acids: CASSSINYGYTF. The CDR3 DNA sequence: TGTGCCAGCAGCTCAATTAACTATGGCTACACCTTC.

This chain connects TRBV7-9 to TRBJ1-2, with no clear D. V gave up 5 bases and J gave up 1 base, with 11 bases separating them. The CDR3 length is 14 residues. CDR1 is SEHNR, CDR2 FQNEAQ, per germline (reference sequence). DNA of the CDR3: TGTGCCAGCAGCCACGTCTCCGTTAACTATGGCTACACCTTC. Translating gives CASSHVSVNYGYTF.

V and J are TRBV19 and TRBJ1-5; D unclear. Germline V gene sequence: CDR1 LNHDA, CDR2 SQIVND (reference sequence). V lost 5 bases to trimming and J lost 0 bases, with 11 bases between them. The CDR3 totals 15 residues. The CDR3 DNA reads TGTGCCAGTAGTTCCCTGGCAGTTAGCAATCAGCCCCAGCATTTT. As protein: CASSSLAVSNQPQHF.

The V and J genes are TRBV27 and TRBJ2-2; TRBD1 is a possible D gene (6 bases). The V end lost 5 bases, the J end lost 7 bases, and 8 bases lay between the germline ends. The CDR3 contains 12 residues. Per germline, CDR1 MNHEY and CDR2 SMNVEV (reference sequence). CDR3 amino acids: CASSAGVGELFF. CDR3 in DNA: TGTGCCAGCAGTGCAGGGGTCGGGGAGCTGTTTTTT.

The chain uses TRBV29-1 and TRBJ2-7; TRBD1 matches at 8 bases. The ends lost 6 bases at V and 2 bases at J; junction bases unmatched: 6. The CDR3 consists of 13 residues. Germline V gene lookup returns CDR1 SQVTM and CDR2 ANQGSEA. The DNA for the CDR3 is TGCAGCGTCCGCTCCAGGGGGCCCTACGAGCAGTACTTC. Translating gives CSVRSRGPYEQYF.

CDR3 in amino acids: CASSLDQGANYGYTF. For the CDR3, the DNA is TGTGCCAGCAGCTTGGATCAGGGAGCTAACTATGGCTACACCTTC. The chain carries TRBV5-4 and TRBJ1-2; D may be TRBD1 (5 bases). The CDR3 has 15 residues. Per germline, CDR1 SGHNT and CDR2 YYREEE (reference sequence). The V and J ends lost 0 bases and 0 bases respectively, with 9 bases between them.

This chain joins TRBV19 and TRBJ2-7, with 9 bases matching TRBD1. There are 15 residues in the CDR3. V lost 5 bases, J lost 1 base, and 6 bases stayed unmatched. In germline, CDR1 is LNHDA, CDR2 SQIVND (reference sequence). DNA for the CDR3: TGTGCCAGTAGTGGTACCGGGACAGGGTCCTACGAGCAGTACTTC. Amino acid sequence: CASSGTGTGSYEQYF.

This chain uses TRBV6-5 with TRBJ2-1; 10 bases map to TRBD2. J was trimmed by 8 bases and V by 2 bases; bases with no gene match: 3. Germline V gene lookup returns CDR1 MNHEY and CDR2 SVGAGI. This CDR3 contains 14 residues. For the CDR3, the DNA is TGTGCCAGCAGTTACCCTGGGACTAGCGATGAGCAGTTCTTC. This codes for CASSYPGTSDEQFF.

Written as DNA, the CDR3 is TGCAGCGTTGAGCGGGGTAGCTCCTACAATGAGCAGTTCTTC. This encodes CSVERGSSYNEQFF. This chain joins TRBV29-1 and TRBJ2-1, with a possible D match to TRBD2 (6 bases). Per the germline V gene, CDR1 is SQVTM and CDR2 is ANQGSEA. Trimming shortened V by 3 bases and J by 0 bases, and 9 bases separated the two germline ends. There are 14 residues in the CDR3.

V and J are TRBV21-1 and TRBJ1-2. TRBV21-1 is a pseudogene. This CDR3 spans 15 amino acids. The CDR3 sequence is CASSKAGGRDYGYTF. As DNA, the CDR3 is TGTGCCAGCAGCAAAGCTGGGGGGCGAGACTATGGCTACACCTTC.

The chain carries TRBV10-3 and TRBJ1-1; weak D call: TRBD1 (5 bases). Per germline, CDR1 ENHRY and CDR2 SYGVKD. The V and J ends lost 2 bases and 6 bases respectively, with 13 bases between them. The CDR3 extends over 14 amino acids. The CDR3 DNA sequence: TGTGCCATCAGTGAGGTACGGGGGGTCCCTGAAGCTTTCTTT. It encodes CAISEVRGVPEAFF.

This clone was counted a single time. The chain combines TRBV6-5 with TRBJ2-1; TRBD2 agrees at 12 bases. The junction had 4 bases not matched to a gene; V was cut back by 0 bases and J by 7 bases. This CDR3 is built from 16 residues. Germline CDR1 and CDR2: MNHEY and SVGAGI. CDR3 nucleotide sequence: TGTGCCAGCAGTTACTCGACTAGCGGGAGTCTAAATGAGCAGTTCTTC. Its translation: CASSYSTSGSLNEQFF.

V and J are TRBV5-1 and TRBJ2-2; D gene uncertain. Trimming shortened V by 0 bases and J by 2 bases, and 8 bases separated the two germline ends. This CDR3 has 15 residues. Germline V CDR1 and CDR2: SGHRS, YFSETQ. This chain's CDR3 is CASSLEDGNTGELFF. CDR3 DNA sequence: TGCGCCAGCAGCTTGGAGGACGGTAACACCGGGGAGCTGTTTTTT.

J is TRBJ2-7 and V is TRBV5-6; 10 bases are a match to TRBD2. The length of the CDR3 is 13 residues. V trimming: 3 bases; J trimming: 4 bases; junction bases outside the gene matches: 1. Germline lookup yields CDR1 SGHDT and CDR2 YYEEEE. The CDR3 DNA follows: TGTGCCAGCAGCTGGGGACTAGCGTACGAGCAGTACTTC. The encoded protein is CASSWGLAYEQYF.

This clone has only one observation. V and J are TRBV18 and TRBJ1-2; a possible D gene is TRBD1 (6 bases). The germline V and J ends were trimmed by 3 bases and 5 bases, with 16 bases remaining between them. This CDR3 has 15 residues. In germline, CDR1 is KGHSH, CDR2 LQKENI. CDR3 in amino acids: CASSPSSTGEYGYTF. CDR3 coding DNA: TGTGCCAGCTCACCCTCTTCGACAGGCGAGTATGGCTACACCTTC.

The chain has TRBV7-9 and TRBJ2-1; TRBD1 is a possible D gene (6 bases). The CDR3 has 15 residues. Trimming left V 0 bases short and J 9 bases short, with 15 bases between. Per the germline V gene, CDR1 is SEHNR and CDR2 is FQNEAQ (reference sequence). In DNA form, the CDR3 reads TGTGCCAGCAGCTTAGCGGGGACAACCCCAGGTGAGCAGTTCTTC. It yields the protein CASSLAGTTPGEQFF.

On this clone itself: One end of the junction fails to match germline, which may point to a read error. V and J are TRBV6-1 and TRBJ2-1, with TRBD2 as a possible D gene (6 bases). The CDR3 loop spans 11 amino acids. Per the germline V gene, CDR1 is MNHNS and CDR2 is SASEGT. CDR3 sequence reads: CASSQAGQQFF. The CDR3 nucleotides read TGTGCCAGCAGTCAAGCGGGCCAGCAGTTCTTC.

This clone was observed a few times. The V gene is TRBV7-2, the J gene TRBJ2-7; D ambiguous. Trimming took off 3 bases at V and 0 bases at J, with 6 bases between the two ends. From germline, CDR1 is SGHTA and CDR2 FQGNSA. There are 13 residues in the CDR3. This CDR3 reads CASSFSSSYEQYF. The CDR3 DNA sequence: TGTGCCAGCAGCTTTTCGAGCTCCTACGAGCAGTACTTC.

The chain couples TRBV4-3 to TRBJ2-1; perhaps TRBD2 as D (6 bases). The CDR3 consists of 16 residues. Trimming pared 1 base from V and 3 bases from J, leaving 13 bases between. Germline V gives CDR1 LGHNA, CDR2 YSLEER. The CDR3 loop is CASSQVPQGLYNEQFF. The DNA for the CDR3 is TGCGCCAGCAGCCAAGTGCCCCAGGGACTCTACAATGAGCAGTTCTTC.